This TCR beta chain was recorded in a study of cytomegalovirus exposure and HLA in healthy donors. It was with 60 Vbeta and 13 Jbeta primers that the PCR ran. Assay: immunoSEQ multiplex PCR; the TCRdb copy retains only in-frame clones and omits some. The sample shows nearly 100,000 clones, roughly four fifths of them seen only once. Remarks on this clone: As yet, its antigen is unknown.

Notes on the study in general: The Asian-associated ancestry cluster reportedly had fewer N-insertions than the approximately 670-donor mean in a later analysis.

The receptor was isolated from a woman aged 55-75 years in good health and CMV-seropositive. Sample: PBMCs.

The CDR3 nucleotides are TGTGCCTGGACCGGCGGGGTTACTAATGAAAAACTGTTTTTT. This translates into CAWTGGVTNEKLFF. The chain is built from TRBV30 and TRBJ1-4; the D is unclear. The CDR3 extends over 14 amino acids. In germline, CDR1 is GTSNPN, CDR2 SVGIG (reference sequence). V lost 4 bases, J lost 2 bases, and 11 bases lay in between.